This T cell receptor beta chain was sequenced during a study of early T cells in non-severe SARS-CoV-2 infection. TCRdb fed the 5' RACE reads into MiXCR, producing one record per CDR3 protein. The sample has 100,000 to 140,000 distinct CDR3 sequences, 11% seen once; the top ten hold roughly 7.5%. CDR1 and CDR2 from the germline V gene are GTSNPN and SVGIG (reference sequence). CDR3 length: 12 residues. As to this clonotype: Given a much more abundant clone one base away, this may be a read error.

Sequencing was carried out using whole blood. This chain uses TRBV30 with TRBJ1-2; D unresolved. This receptor was taken from an adult who was a healthcare worker with PCR-confirmed SARS-CoV-2 infection or an uninfected control (not recorded which). The chain's CDR3 is CAWRTLSDGHTF. CDR3 coding DNA: TGTGCCTGGAGGACACTTTCAGATGGCCACACCTTC.